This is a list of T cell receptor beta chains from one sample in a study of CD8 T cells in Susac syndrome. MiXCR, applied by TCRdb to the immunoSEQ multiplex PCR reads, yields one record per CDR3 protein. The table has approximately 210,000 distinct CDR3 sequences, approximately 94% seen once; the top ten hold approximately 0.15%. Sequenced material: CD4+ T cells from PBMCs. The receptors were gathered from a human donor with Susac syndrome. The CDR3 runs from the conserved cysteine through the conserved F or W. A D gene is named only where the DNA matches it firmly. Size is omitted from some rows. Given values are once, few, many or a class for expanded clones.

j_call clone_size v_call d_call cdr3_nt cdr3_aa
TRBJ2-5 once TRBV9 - TGTGCCAGCAGCGCCGGTGGGGTAAAAGGAGAGACCCAGTACTTC CASSAGGVKGETQYF
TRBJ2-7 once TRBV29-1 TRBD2 TGCAGCGTTGCCCTAGGAGCCGGGGAGGGCTACGAGCAGTACTTC CSVALGAGEGYEQYF
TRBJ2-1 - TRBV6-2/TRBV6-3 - TGTGCCAGCTGGGTCAACAATGAGCAGTTCTTC CASWVNNEQFF
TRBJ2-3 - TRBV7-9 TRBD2 TGTGCCAGCAGCTTAGCGCGCCTAGCGGGGACAGATACGCAGTATTTT CASSLARLAGTDTQYF
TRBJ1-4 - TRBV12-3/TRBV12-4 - TGTGCCAGCAGTGAGGGCCCCCGGGCTGAAAAACTGTTTTTT CASSEGPRAEKLFF
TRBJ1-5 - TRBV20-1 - TGCAGTGCTAGAGATAGGGTTCCAAATCAGCCCCAGCATTTT CSARDRVPNQPQHF
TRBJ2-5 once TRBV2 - TGTGGATCTTGCCGGACGGTAAACCAAGAGACCCAGTACTTC CGSCRTVNQETQYF
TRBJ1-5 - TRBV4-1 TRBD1 TGCGCCAGCAGCCAAGACCCAGGGGGGCTGGGACCCCAGCATTTT CASSQDPGGLGPQHF
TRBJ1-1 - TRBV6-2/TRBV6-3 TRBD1 TGTGCCAGCAGGGGGACAGGAACTAACACTGAAGCTTTCTTT CASRGTGTNTEAFF
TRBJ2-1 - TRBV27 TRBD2 TGTGCCAGCAGTCCCTCGATTAGCGGGGGTCCCAACAATGAGCAGTTCTTC CASSPSISGGPNNEQFF
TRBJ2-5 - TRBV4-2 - TGTGCCAGCAGCCACGTTCTTGGAGAGACCCAGTACTTC CASSHVLGETQYF
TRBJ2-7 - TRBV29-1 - TGCAGCGCAACGACCCCGGGGTCCTACGAGCAGTACTTC CSATTPGSYEQYF
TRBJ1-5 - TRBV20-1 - TGCAGTGCTACCCCAGGATACAATCAGCCCCAGCATTTT CSATPGYNQPQHF
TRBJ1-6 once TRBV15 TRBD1 TGTGCCACCAGCAAACAGGGGGCATTTTCACCCCTCCACTTT CATSKQGAFSPLHF
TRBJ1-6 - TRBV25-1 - TGTGCCAGCAGTGTGGAGTGGGGGAATAATTCACCCCTCCACTTT CASSVEWGNNSPLHF
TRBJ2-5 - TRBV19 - TGTGCCAGTAGTATGGGAAGAGGCCAAGAGACCCAGTACTTC CASSMGRGQETQYF
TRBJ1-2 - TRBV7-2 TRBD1 TGTGCCAGCAGCCATGGACAGGGGTATGGCTACACCTTC CASSHGQGYGYTF
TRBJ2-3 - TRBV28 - TGTGCCAGCAGTTTACCGGTAGATACGCAGTATTTT CASSLPVDTQYF
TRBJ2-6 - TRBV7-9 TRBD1 TGTGCCAGCAGCTCCTTCCGGGGACAGACTATAGGGGCCAACGTCCTGACTTTC CASSSFRGQTIGANVLTF
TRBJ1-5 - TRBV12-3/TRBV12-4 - TGTGCCAGCAGTTTTATGGGGGGTTGGGGAAGCAATCAGCCCCAGCATTTT CASSFMGGWGSNQPQHF
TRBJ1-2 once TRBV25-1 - TGTGCCAGCAGTGAATTCCCGGGGGCGGGGGGCTACACCTTC CASSEFPGAGGYTF
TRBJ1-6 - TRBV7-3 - TGTGCCAGCAGCTTTTCTGGGGCCAATTCACCCCTCCACTTT CASSFSGANSPLHF
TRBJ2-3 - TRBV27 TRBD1 TGTGCCAGCAGTTCGCGAAGGGACAGGGGGCGTTCAGATACGCAGTATTTT CASSSRRDRGRSDTQYF
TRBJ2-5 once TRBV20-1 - TGCAGTGCTAGGAGCACTGGGGAAGGCAGGGAGACCCAGTACTTC CSARSTGEGRETQYF
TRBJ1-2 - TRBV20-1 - TGCAGTGCTAGAGACACCTCTAACTATGGCTACACCTTC CSARDTSNYGYTF
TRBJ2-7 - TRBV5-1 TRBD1 TGCGCCAGCAGCCCGGCAGTGACAGGGGTAGGTGAGCAGTACTTC CASSPAVTGVGEQYF
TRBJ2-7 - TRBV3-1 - TGTGCCAGCAGCCAAGAAAGTTGGGGGGCAAACGAGCAGTACTTC CASSQESWGANEQYF
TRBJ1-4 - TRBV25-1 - TGTGCCAGCAGTGAATCTCTGGGAACTAATGAAAAACTGTTTTTT CASSESLGTNEKLFF
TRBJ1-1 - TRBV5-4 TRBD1 TGTGCCAGCAGCTTGGATCTGGGCAGGGGGAAATCTGAAGCTTTCTTT CASSLDLGRGKSEAFF
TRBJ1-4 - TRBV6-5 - TGTGCCAGCAGTTACTCGAATACAGGGTTAAGTGAAAAACTGTTTTTT CASSYSNTGLSEKLFF